Sequencing of this T cell receptor beta chain was carried out in a study of shared clonotypes between healthy human individuals. Whole-study context: Each donor's CD8 memory used one plate, CD8 naive two, each CD4 subset three.

Germline V gene sequence: CDR1 LNHNV, CDR2 YYDKDF (reference sequence). The V and J ends lost 5 bases and 5 bases respectively, with 12 bases between them. The CDR3 contains 13 residues. The study ran the assay at deep level. In the original analysis: For the immunoSEQ data, sequences were junction-only without quality scores, so filtering differed. Here immunoSEQ multiplex PCR was the method, and the copy in TCRdb shows in-frame clones only, minus some. V and J calls plus clone size are reproduced from that table; the DNA served to infer D and trimming. The sample holds roughly 2.2 million clones; approximately 95% are singletons and the top ten take around 0.4%. Donors comprised only Caucasian adults living in Nashville, Tennessee.

This sequence originates from a man younger than 35 in good health. Some clones in this sample may be carry-over from other donors' samples. Sequencing was carried out using naive CD4+ T cells from PBMCs. The subset here: CD45RA+ positively selected. This chain joins TRBV15 and TRBJ2-5; D is tentatively TRBD1 or TRBD2 (5 bases each). CDR3 sequence reads: CATSWGPGETQYF. In DNA, the CDR3 is TGTGCCACCAGCTGGGGACCTGGGGAGACCCAGTACTTC.